These T cell receptor beta chains were read from a single sample in a study of read filtering for tumor transcriptome and immune sequencing. MiXCR, run by TCRdb on the reads, gives a single entry per CDR3 protein. The repertoire holds 60,000 to 75,000 distinct CDR3 sequences, with 15% to 20% as singletons. The sequenced material came from a population of CD138-negative cells sorted from bone marrow. The receptor set was obtained from a donor at least 40 years old with multiple myeloma. Both conserved end residues are part of each CDR3. A D gene is named only where the DNA matches it firmly. Part of the rows lack a size; the others show once, few, many or a class for expanded clones.

TRBV27,TRBJ2-3,TRBD2,many,TGTGCCAGCAGTCTGGTAGCGGGAGGGCCAGATACGCAGTATTTT,CASSLVAGGPDTQYF
TRBV12-3/TRBV12-4,TRBJ1-6,TRBD1,many,TGTGCCAGCAGACAGGGGGCAAATTCACCCCTCCACTTT,CASRQGANSPLHF
TRBV19,TRBJ2-3,NA,many,TGTGCCAGTAGTATAAGGAGGGGGCAAGGGACAGATACGCAGTATTTT,CASSIRRGQGTDTQYF
TRBV29-1,TRBJ2-5,NA,many,TGCAGCATCAGTGAAGGGGCAGGGAAAGAGACCCAGTACTTC,CSISEGAGKETQYF
TRBV5-1,TRBJ1-2,NA,many,TGCGCCAGCAGCTTGGGCCGACGGACAGTAGTAGGGGACTATGGCTACACCTTC,CASSLGRRTVVGDYGYTF
TRBV5-1,TRBJ2-3,NA,many,TGCGCCAGCAGTCTTCTCGGGACGGTTACAGATACGCAGTATTTT,CASSLLGTVTDTQYF
TRBV27,TRBJ2-5,TRBD2,few,TGTGCCAGCAGTTCCCTCAACCCGGGAGGCGGGGGAGAGACCCAGTACTTC,CASSSLNPGGGGETQYF
TRBV10-3,TRBJ1-6,NA,many,TGTGCCATCAGGGTTTCGGGGGGGGGAAATTCACCCCTCCACTTT,CAIRVSGGGNSPLHF
TRBV7-8,TRBJ1-5,NA,many,TGTGCCAGCAGCTTAGCAGGGGTCGATTTCAATCAGCCCCAGCATTTT,CASSLAGVDFNQPQHF
TRBV20-1,TRBJ1-2,NA,NA,TGCAGTGCTAGACGCCCGGGGGAGGGTAACTATGGCTACACCTTC,CSARRPGEGNYGYTF
TRBV25-1,TRBJ2-2,TRBD1,many,TGTGCCAGCAGTGACGGACAGGGGGCGCAAAACACCGGGGAGCTGTTTTTT,CASSDGQGAQNTGELFF
TRBV20-1,TRBJ2-1,NA,many,TGCAGTGCTTTAGCTAGCGCTGATGAGCAGTTCTTC,CSALASADEQFF
TRBV11-1,TRBJ2-3,NA,many,TGTGCCAGCAGCTTGTACAGGGAACCAGATACGCAGTATTTT,CASSLYREPDTQYF
TRBV7-3,TRBJ2-3,NA,many,TGTGCCAGCAGCTCCATGTTGGGGATGGGCACAGATACGCAGTATTTT,CASSSMLGMGTDTQYF
TRBV7-9,TRBJ2-5,NA,many,TGTGCCAGCAGTTTAGCGCAGGGAGGTATGGAGACCCAGTACTTC,CASSLAQGGMETQYF
TRBV2,TRBJ2-5,TRBD2,many,TGTGCCAGCAGGGAATCGGGACTAGGCCCAGAGACCCAGTACTTC,CASRESGLGPETQYF
TRBV2,TRBJ1-4,TRBD1,few,TGTGCCAGCAGCCAGGGGGCGCGAGGGGAAAAACTGTTTTTT,CASSQGARGEKLFF
TRBV29-1,TRBJ2-7,NA,many,TGCAGCGTTGACGCGGGGCTTAGAGAGCAGTACTTC,CSVDAGLREQYF
TRBV2,TRBJ1-5,TRBD1,many,TGTGCCAGCAATAGGGAGGGGGCTCGGCAGCCCCAGCATTTT,CASNREGARQPQHF
TRBV4-1,TRBJ1-1,NA,many,TGCGCCAGCAGCCAAGCTCAAGGGGACACTGAAGCTTTCTTT,CASSQAQGDTEAFF
TRBV2,TRBJ1-5,TRBD1,many,TGTGCCAGCAGTGAAGGAGGGACAGGGTGGAATCAGCCCCAGCATTTT,CASSEGGTGWNQPQHF
TRBV2,TRBJ2-4,TRBD2,many,TGTGCCAGCAGTGAGCGAATCCGGACTAGCGGGGCTCAAACGTACTTC,CASSERIRTSGAQTYF
TRBV29-1,TRBJ2-3,NA,many,TGCAGCGGACGTGGATCGTCCTCAGATACGCAGTATTTT,CSGRGSSSDTQYF
TRBV5-1,TRBJ2-2,TRBD2,NA,TGCGCCTGCAGCGTAGAGACTAGCGGGAACACCGGGGAGCTGTTTTTT,CACSVETSGNTGELFF
TRBV9,TRBJ1-2,NA,many,TGTGCCAGCAGCCCTTCAGGGACGGCAGGGACTAACTATGGCTACACCTTC,CASSPSGTAGTNYGYTF
TRBV15,TRBJ2-3,NA,many,TGTGCCACCAGCAGAGATCGACGAGATACGCAGTATTTT,CATSRDRRDTQYF
TRBV12-3/TRBV12-4,TRBJ2-5,TRBD2,many,TGTGCCAGCACCCCTTATAAGCGGGGGGCCGGAGAGACCCAGTACTTC,CASTPYKRGAGETQYF
TRBV7-9,TRBJ2-1,NA,many,TGTGCCAGCAGCTTACCCAGGGTGAATGGGCTACAGAATGAGCAGTTCTTC,CASSLPRVNGLQNEQFF
TRBV7-9,TRBJ1-2,NA,NA,TGTGCCAGCAGCTCTTATCAGGGGAACTATGGCTACACCTTC,CASSSYQGNYGYTF
TRBV29-1,TRBJ2-1,NA,medium-sized,TGCAGCGCCGTAGGGTTCAGGGATTACAATGAGCAGTTCTTC,CSAVGFRDYNEQFF
TRBV24-1,TRBJ2-2,TRBD1,many,TGTGCCACCAGTGGCCTCGGGACAGGGTCCACCGGGGAGCTGTTTTTT,CATSGLGTGSTGELFF
TRBV5-1,TRBJ2-5,NA,few,TGCGCCAGCAGCTCGCGAAGTACAGTAGAGACCCAGTACTTC,CASSSRSTVETQYF
TRBV3-1,TRBJ2-5,TRBD2,NA,TGTGCCAGCAGCCAAGATCGGAGCGGGGCAGAGACCCAGTACTTC,CASSQDRSGAETQYF
TRBV28,TRBJ2-1,NA,NA,TGTGCCAGCAACACCCCCGCGGGTAATGAGCCGTCCTTC,CASNTPAGNEPSF
TRBV23-1,TRBJ2-7,NA,many,TGCGCCAGCAGTCAATACCCCTTGGGCGAGCAGTACTTC,CASSQYPLGEQYF